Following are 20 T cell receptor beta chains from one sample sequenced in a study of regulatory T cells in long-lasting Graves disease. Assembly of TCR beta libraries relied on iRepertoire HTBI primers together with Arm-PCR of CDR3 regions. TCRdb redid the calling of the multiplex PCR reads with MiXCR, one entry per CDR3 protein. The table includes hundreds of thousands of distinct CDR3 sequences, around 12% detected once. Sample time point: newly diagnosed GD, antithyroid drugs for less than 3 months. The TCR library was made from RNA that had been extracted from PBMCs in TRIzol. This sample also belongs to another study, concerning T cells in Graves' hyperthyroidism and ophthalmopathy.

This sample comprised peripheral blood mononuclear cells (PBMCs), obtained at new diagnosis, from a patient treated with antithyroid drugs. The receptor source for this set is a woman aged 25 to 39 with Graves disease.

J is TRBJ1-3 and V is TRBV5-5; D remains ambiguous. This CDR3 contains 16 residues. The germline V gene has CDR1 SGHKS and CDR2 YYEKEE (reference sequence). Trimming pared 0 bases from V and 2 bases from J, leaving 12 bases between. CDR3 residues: CASSLATPGPGNTIYF. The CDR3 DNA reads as TGTGCCAGCAGCTTGGCCACCCCCGGGCCTGGAAACACCATATATTTT.

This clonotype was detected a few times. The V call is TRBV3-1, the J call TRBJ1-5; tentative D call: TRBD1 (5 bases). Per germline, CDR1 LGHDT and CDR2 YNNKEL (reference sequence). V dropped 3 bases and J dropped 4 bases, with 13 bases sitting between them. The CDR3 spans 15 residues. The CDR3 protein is CASSQGPGGNQPQHF. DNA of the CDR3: TGTGCCAGCAGCCAGGGGCCGGGGGGAAATCAGCCCCAGCATTTT.

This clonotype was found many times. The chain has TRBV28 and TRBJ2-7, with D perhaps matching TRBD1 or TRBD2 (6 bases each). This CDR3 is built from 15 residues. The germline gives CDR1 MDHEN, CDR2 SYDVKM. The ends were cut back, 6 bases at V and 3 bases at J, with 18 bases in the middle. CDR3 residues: CASRLMGGDSYEQYF. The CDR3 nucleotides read TGTGCCAGCAGGCTAATGGGGGGCGACAGCTACGAGCAGTACTTC.

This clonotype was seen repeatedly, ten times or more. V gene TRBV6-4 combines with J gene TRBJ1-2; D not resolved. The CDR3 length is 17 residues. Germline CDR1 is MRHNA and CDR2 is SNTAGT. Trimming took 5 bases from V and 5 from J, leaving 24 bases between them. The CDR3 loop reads CASSFVPSNTILYGYTF. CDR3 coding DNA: TGTGCCAGCAGTTTTGTGCCGAGCAATACTATCCTATATGGCTACACCTTC.

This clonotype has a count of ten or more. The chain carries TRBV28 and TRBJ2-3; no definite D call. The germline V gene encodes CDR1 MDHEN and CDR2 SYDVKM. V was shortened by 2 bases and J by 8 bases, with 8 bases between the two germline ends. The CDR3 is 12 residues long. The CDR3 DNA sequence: TGTGCCAGCAGTTTAGTAGCTCGTACGCAGTATTTT. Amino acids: CASSLVARTQYF.

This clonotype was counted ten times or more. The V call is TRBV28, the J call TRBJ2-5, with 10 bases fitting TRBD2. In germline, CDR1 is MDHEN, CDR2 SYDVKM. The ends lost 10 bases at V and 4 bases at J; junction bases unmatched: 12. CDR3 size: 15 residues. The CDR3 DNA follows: TGTGCCATAAAAAGGGCTAGCGGGAGTTCAGAGACCCAGTACTTC. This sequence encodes CAIKRASGSSETQYF.

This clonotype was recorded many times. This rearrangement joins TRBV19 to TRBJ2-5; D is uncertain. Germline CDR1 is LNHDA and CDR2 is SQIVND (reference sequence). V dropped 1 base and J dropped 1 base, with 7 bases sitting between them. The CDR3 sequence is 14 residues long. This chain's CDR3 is CASSIAQLQETQYF. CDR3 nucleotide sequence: TGTGCCAGTAGTATAGCTCAGCTCCAAGAGACCCAGTACTTC.

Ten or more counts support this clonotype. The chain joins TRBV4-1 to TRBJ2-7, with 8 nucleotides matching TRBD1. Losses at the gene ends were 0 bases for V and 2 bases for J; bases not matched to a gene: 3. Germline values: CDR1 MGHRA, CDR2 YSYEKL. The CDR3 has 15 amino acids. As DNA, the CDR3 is TGCGCCAGCAGCCAAGATGCAGGGGGCCCCTACGAGCAGTACTTC. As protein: CASSQDAGGPYEQYF.

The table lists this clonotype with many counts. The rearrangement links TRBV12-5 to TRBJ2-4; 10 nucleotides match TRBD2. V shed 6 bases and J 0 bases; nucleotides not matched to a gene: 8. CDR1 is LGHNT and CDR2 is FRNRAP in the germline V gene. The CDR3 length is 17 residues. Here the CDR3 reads CASGPELAGLAKNIQYF. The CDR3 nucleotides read TGTGCTAGTGGACCGGAACTAGCGGGATTAGCCAAAAACATTCAGTACTTC.

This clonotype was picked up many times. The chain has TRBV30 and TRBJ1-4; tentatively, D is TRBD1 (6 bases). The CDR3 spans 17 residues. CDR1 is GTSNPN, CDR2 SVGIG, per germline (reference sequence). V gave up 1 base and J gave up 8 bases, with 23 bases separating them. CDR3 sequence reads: CAWSDQGNRGRREKLFF. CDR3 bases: TGTGCCTGGAGTGACCAGGGGAATCGGGGCCGTCGAGAAAAACTGTTTTTT.

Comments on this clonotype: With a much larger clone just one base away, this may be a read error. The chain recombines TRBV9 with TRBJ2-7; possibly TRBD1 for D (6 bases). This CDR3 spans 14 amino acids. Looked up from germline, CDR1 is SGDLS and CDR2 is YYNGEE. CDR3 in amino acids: CASGVEDSPYEQYF. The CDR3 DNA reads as TGTGCCAGCGGCGTAGAGGACAGCCCCTACGAGCAGTACTTC.

CDR3 nucleotide sequence: TGCAGCGTTGAAGTGGCAGATACCAACTATGGCTACACCTTC. The encoded protein is CSVEVADTNYGYTF. J is TRBJ1-2 and V is TRBV29-1, with D uncertain. Germline V CDR1 and CDR2: SQVTM, ANQGSEA. This CDR3 has 14 residues. Trimming stripped 1 base from V and 2 bases from J, with 11 bases between.

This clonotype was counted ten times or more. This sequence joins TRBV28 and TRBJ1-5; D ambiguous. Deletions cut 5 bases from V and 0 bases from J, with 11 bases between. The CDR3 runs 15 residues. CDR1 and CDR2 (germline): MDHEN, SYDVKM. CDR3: CASSPASYSNQPQHF. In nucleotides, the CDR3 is TGTGCCAGCAGTCCAGCCAGCTATAGCAATCAGCCCCAGCATTTT.

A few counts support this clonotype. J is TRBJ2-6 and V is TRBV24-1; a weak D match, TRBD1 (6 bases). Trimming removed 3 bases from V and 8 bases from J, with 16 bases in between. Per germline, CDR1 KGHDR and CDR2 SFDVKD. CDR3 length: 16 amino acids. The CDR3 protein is CATSDPGLRGTNVLTF. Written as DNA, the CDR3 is TGTGCCACCAGTGATCCGGGGCTCAGGGGAACCAACGTCCTGACTTTC.

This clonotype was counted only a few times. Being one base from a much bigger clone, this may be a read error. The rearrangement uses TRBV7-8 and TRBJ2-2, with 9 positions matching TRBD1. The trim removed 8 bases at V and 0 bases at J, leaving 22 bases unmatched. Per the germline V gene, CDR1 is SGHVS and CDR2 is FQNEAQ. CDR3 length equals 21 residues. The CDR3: CASGWIGRDRDLDANTGELFF. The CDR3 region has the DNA TGTGCCAGCGGCTGGATAGGTAGGGACAGGGACCTCGACGCGAACACCGGGGAGCTGTTTTTT.

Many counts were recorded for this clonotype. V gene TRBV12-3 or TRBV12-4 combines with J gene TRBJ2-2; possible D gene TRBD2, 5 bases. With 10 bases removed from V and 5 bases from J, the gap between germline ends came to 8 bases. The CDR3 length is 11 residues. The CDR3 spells CATTGTGELFF. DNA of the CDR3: TGTGCCACGACGGGGACCGGGGAGCTGTTTTTT.

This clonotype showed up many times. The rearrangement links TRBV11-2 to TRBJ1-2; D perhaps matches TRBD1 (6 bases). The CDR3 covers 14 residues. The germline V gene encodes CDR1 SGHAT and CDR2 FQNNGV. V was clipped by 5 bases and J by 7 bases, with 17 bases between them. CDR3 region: CASSPVGGQSGYTF. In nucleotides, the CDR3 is TGTGCCAGCAGCCCTGTCGGGGGGCAAAGTGGCTACACCTTC.

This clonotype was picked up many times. CDR3 bases: TGCAGCGTTGGCCCCCAGGGCCTGGATACGCAGTATTTT. Protein: CSVGPQGLDTQYF. The J gene is TRBJ2-3, the V gene TRBV29-1; tentatively, D is TRBD1 (5 bases). The germline V gene has CDR1 SQVTM and CDR2 ANQGSEA. The CDR3 runs 13 residues. Trimming pared 4 bases from V and 6 bases from J, leaving 14 bases between.

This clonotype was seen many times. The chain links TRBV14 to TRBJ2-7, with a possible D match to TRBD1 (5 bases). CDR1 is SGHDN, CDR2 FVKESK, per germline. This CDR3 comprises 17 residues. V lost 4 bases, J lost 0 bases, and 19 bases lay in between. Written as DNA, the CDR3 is TGTGCCAGCAGCCGCGGTCGATGGACACGTACCTCCTACGAGCAGTACTTC. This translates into CASSRGRWTRTSYEQYF.

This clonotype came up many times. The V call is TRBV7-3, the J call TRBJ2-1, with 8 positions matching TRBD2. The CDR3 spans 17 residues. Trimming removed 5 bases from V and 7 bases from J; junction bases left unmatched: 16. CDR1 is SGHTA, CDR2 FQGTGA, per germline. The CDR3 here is CASSPTSVELGGNEQFF. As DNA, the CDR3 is TGTGCCAGCAGCCCGACTAGCGTGGAACTCGGGGGGAATGAGCAGTTCTTC.